The rows below give T cell receptor beta chains drawn from one sample of a study of CD8+ T cells in alopecia areata. The table came from immunoSEQ multiplex PCR; TCRdb's copy has only in-frame clones and leaves some out. This table holds about 19,000 clones, under 75% found once. The specimen comprised skin, sampled at week 0. These receptors were taken from a human donor with alopecia areata. Each CDR3 is given with its conserved first and last residue. A D gene is named only where the DNA matches it firmly. A row's size may be missing; if present it is once, few, many or a size class.

j_call | d_call | cdr3_length | v_call | clone_size | cdr3_aa | cdr3_nt
TRBJ1-2 | - | 13 | TRBV15 | few | CATSRDGQGIYTF | TGTGCCACCAGCAGAGATGGGCAGGGGATCTACACCTTC
TRBJ1-2 | TRBD1 | 16 | TRBV4-3 | - | CASSQFDRGPSYGYTF | TGCGCCAGCAGCCAATTTGACAGGGGTCCTTCCTATGGCTACACCTTC
TRBJ2-2 | TRBD1 | 17 | TRBV4-3 | - | CASSPVDRGVGTGELFF | TGCGCCAGCAGCCCCGTCGACAGGGGGGTGGGAACCGGGGAGCTGTTTTTT
TRBJ2-5 | TRBD2 | 15 | TRBV4-1 | - | CASSQDVASGVTQYF | TGCGCCAGCAGCCAAGACGTGGCTAGCGGGGTGACCCAGTACTTC
TRBJ2-3 | - | 12 | TRBV7-8 | once | CASSSSLDTQYF | TGTGCCAGCAGCTCCAGTCTCGATACGCAGTATTTT
TRBJ1-2 | - | 12 | TRBV12-5 | - | CASGLAPFGYTF | TGTGCTAGTGGTTTGGCCCCCTTTGGCTACACCTTC
TRBJ1-3 | - | 16 | TRBV4-2 | - | CASSAGRRDSGNTIYF | TGTGCCAGCAGCGCGGGACGTAGGGACTCTGGAAACACCATATATTTT
TRBJ1-2 | - | 16 | TRBV9 | few | CASSVATGRLNYGYTF | TGTGCCAGCAGCGTAGCAACAGGGCGACTAAACTATGGCTACACCTTC
TRBJ2-1 | - | 14 | TRBV18 | once | CASSPPGRAHEQFF | TGTGCCAGCTCACCACCCGGCAGGGCCCATGAGCAGTTCTTC
TRBJ2-7 | - | 16 | TRBV7-9 | - | CASSPGEGLSSYEQYF | TGTGCCAGCAGCCCCGGTGAGGGGCTTTCCTCCTACGAGCAGTACTTC
TRBJ2-3 | TRBD1 | 16 | TRBV15 | few | CATSTRTGIGTDTQYF | TGTGCCACCAGCACACGGACAGGGATCGGCACAGATACGCAGTATTTT
TRBJ2-1 | TRBD2 | 16 | TRBV27 | - | CASSLSGGAFYNEQFF | TGTGCCAGCAGTTTAAGCGGGGGGGCCTTCTACAATGAGCAGTTCTTC
TRBJ2-7 | TRBD1 | 14 | TRBV7-6 | - | CASSLGTGEFEQYF | TGTGCCAGCAGCTTAGGGACAGGGGAATTCGAGCAGTACTTC
TRBJ1-4 | - | 14 | TRBV5-1 | - | CASSETAYNEKLFF | TGCGCCAGCAGCGAGACAGCCTATAATGAAAAACTGTTTTTT
TRBJ1-4 | - | 17 | TRBV4-1 | - | CASSQGRGEGVNEKLFF | TGCGCCAGCAGCCAAGGAAGGGGGGAAGGAGTAAATGAAAAACTGTTTTTT
TRBJ1-1 | - | 16 | TRBV7-9 | - | CASILTGSRGNTEAFF | TGTGCCAGCATCCTCACCGGGTCCCGGGGTAACACTGAAGCTTTCTTT
TRBJ2-7 | - | 15 | TRBV7-2 | - | CASSLGRVSSNEQYF | TGTGCCAGCAGCTTAGGCAGGGTGAGCTCCAACGAGCAGTACTTC
TRBJ1-2 | TRBD1 | 17 | TRBV5-1 | - | CASSSAGTGGYNYGYTF | TGCGCCAGCAGCTCCGCCGGGACAGGGGGCTATAACTATGGCTACACCTTC
TRBJ2-7 | - | 12 | TRBV29-1 | - | CSGGYSDYEQYF | TGCAGCGGTGGGTACAGCGACTACGAGCAGTACTTC
TRBJ1-2 | - | 17 | TRBV7-2 | - | CASSSTAGIFSNYGYTF | TGTGCCAGCAGCTCAACGGCGGGGATCTTCTCTAACTATGGCTACACCTTC
TRBJ2-5 | - | 15 | TRBV4-3 | - | CASSPTGVPTETQYF | TGCGCCAGCAGCCCAACCGGGGTCCCGACGGAGACCCAGTACTTC
TRBJ1-3 | TRBD1 | 15 | TRBV7-9 | - | CASSPRQGAGNTIYF | TGTGCCAGCAGCCCCCGACAGGGCGCGGGAAACACCATATATTTT
TRBJ2-5 | TRBD1 | 14 | TRBV2 | - | CASGRGQHQETQYF | TGTGCCAGCGGCCGGGGACAGCACCAAGAGACCCAGTACTTC
TRBJ2-1 | TRBD2 | 15 | TRBV18 | - | CASSPRGGGANEQFF | TGTGCCAGCTCACCACGAGGCGGGGGGGCTAATGAGCAGTTCTTC
TRBJ2-3 | TRBD1 | 15 | TRBV5-1 | - | CASNPTGVVTDTQYF | TGCGCCAGCAACCCGACAGGGGTAGTCACAGATACGCAGTATTTT
TRBJ1-1 | - | 16 | TRBV6-5 | - | CASSYGADAMNTEAFF | TGTGCCAGCAGTTACGGGGCAGACGCCATGAACACTGAAGCTTTCTTT
TRBJ1-1 | - | 13 | TRBV27 | once | CASRPGGGTEAFF | TGTGCCAGCAGACCCGGGGGGGGCACTGAAGCTTTCTTT
TRBJ1-2 | - | 15 | TRBV7-2 | once | CASSLGLGINYGYTF | TGTGCCAGCAGCTTAGGGCTTGGAATTAACTATGGCTACACCTTC
TRBJ1-5 | - | 14 | TRBV6-1 | few | CASSLQGSNQPQHF | TGTGCCAGCTCGTTACAGGGTAGCAATCAGCCCCAGCATTTT
TRBJ1-1 | - | 16 | TRBV9 | - | CASSASDGRMDTEAFF | TGTGCCAGCAGCGCATCCGACGGACGTATGGACACTGAAGCTTTCTTT
TRBJ1-5 | - | 14 | TRBV4-2 | - | CASSDRDGHQPQHF | TGTGCCAGCAGCGACCGGGACGGCCATCAGCCCCAGCATTTT